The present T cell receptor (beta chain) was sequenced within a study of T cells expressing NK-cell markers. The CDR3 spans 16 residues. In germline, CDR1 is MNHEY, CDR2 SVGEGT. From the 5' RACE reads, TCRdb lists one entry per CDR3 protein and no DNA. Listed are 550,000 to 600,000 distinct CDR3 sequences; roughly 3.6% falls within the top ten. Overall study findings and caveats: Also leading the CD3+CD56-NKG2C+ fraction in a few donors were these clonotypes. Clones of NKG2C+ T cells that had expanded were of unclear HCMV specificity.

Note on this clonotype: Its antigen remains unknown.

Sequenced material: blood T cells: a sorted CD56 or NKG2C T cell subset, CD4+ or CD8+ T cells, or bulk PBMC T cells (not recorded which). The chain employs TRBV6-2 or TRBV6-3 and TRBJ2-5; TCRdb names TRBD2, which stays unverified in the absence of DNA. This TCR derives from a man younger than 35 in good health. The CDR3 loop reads CASSPPTAGGGETQYF.